These 18 T cell receptor beta chains share one sample of origin, sequenced in a study of cytomegalovirus exposure and HLA in healthy donors. Produced via immunoSEQ multiplex PCR; TCRdb's table is partial and in-frame only. The table has 90,000 to 130,000 clones, roughly 89% seen once. The sequenced sample consisted of PBMCs. The receptors stem from a woman between 18 and 29 years old in good health and CMV-seronegative.

The chain links TRBV27 to TRBJ1-1; possible D gene TRBD1, 5 bases. The CDR3 has 16 residues. Trimming took 6 bases from V and 0 from J, leaving 17 bases between them. Germline CDR1 MNHEY, CDR2 SMNVEV (reference sequence). CDR3 residues: CASSLRVGIMNTEAFF. The CDR3 DNA is TGTGCCAGCAGCCTCAGGGTGGGAATAATGAACACTGAAGCTTTCTTT.

The chain joins TRBV12-5 to TRBJ2-1, with D possibly being TRBD2 (5 bases). Between the trimmed V and J ends, which lost 1 base and 6 bases, there was a span of 10 bases. The germline gives CDR1 LGHNT, CDR2 FRNRAP. The CDR3 extends over 14 amino acids. The DNA of the CDR3 is TGTGCTAGTGGTTTGGGACGGACTGGCAATGAGCAGTTCTTC. Translating gives CASGLGRTGNEQFF.

The V call is TRBV6-6, the J call TRBJ2-1, with 8 bases fitting TRBD1. Germline loops: CDR1 MNHNY, CDR2 SVGAGI (reference sequence). The V gene end was trimmed by 2 bases and the J gene end by 6 bases; junction bases not matched to a gene: 6. The CDR3 covers 15 residues. The CDR3 DNA sequence: TGTGCCAGCAGTTACGTCAGGGGGCATGGCAATGAGCAGTTCTTC. This sequence encodes CASSYVRGHGNEQFF.

This chain links TRBV28 with TRBJ1-3; D uncertain. Looked up from germline, CDR1 is MDHEN and CDR2 is SYDVKM. CDR3 length: 14 amino acids. V lost 11 bases to trimming and J lost 1 base, with 15 bases between them. The CDR3 DNA follows: TGTGCCCTGACCCCGACGGGGTCTGGAAACACCATATATTTT. Translated: CALTPTGSGNTIYF.

This clone has only a few counts. V and J are TRBV10-1 and TRBJ1-1, with D maybe TRBD1 (6 bases). From germline, CDR1 is WNHNN and CDR2 SYGVQD (reference sequence). With 0 bases removed from V and 8 bases from J, the gap between germline ends came to 10 bases. The CDR3 consists of 13 residues. CDR3 protein: CASSESPGQEAFF. The CDR3 coding sequence is TGCGCCAGCAGTGAGTCTCCAGGACAGGAAGCTTTCTTT.

V is TRBV30 and J is TRBJ2-7; perhaps TRBD1 as D (6 bases). Between the trimmed V and J ends, which lost 2 bases and 0 bases, there was a span of 17 bases. The CDR3 is 16 residues long. The V gene's germline CDR1 is GTSNPN and CDR2 SVGIG (reference sequence). CDR3: CAWSNPGHLYSYEQYF. CDR3 nucleotides: TGTGCCTGGAGTAATCCGGGACACCTATACTCCTACGAGCAGTACTTC.

This clone was found many times. This chain joins TRBV6-6 and TRBJ1-1, with D maybe TRBD1 (5 bases). CDR1 is MNHNY, CDR2 SVGAGI, per germline (reference sequence). This CDR3 comprises 16 residues. Trimming cost V 7 bases and J 1 base, with 19 bases left between them. The CDR3 region has the DNA TGTGCCAGCACTTCCGAGGAGGGCAGGGCGAACACTGAAGCTTTCTTT. Amino acid sequence: CASTSEEGRANTEAFF.

This clone was recorded a few times. The V call is TRBV28, the J call TRBJ2-7; TRBD1 matches at 11 bases. The CDR3 is made up of 16 amino acids. Looked up from germline, CDR1 is MDHEN and CDR2 is SYDVKM. After removal of 4 bases from V and 0 bases from J, the junction contained 5 bases not matched to a gene. The CDR3 spells CASSSAGTGGSYEQYF. The CDR3 DNA sequence: TGTGCCAGCAGTTCAGCCGGGACAGGGGGCTCCTACGAGCAGTACTTC.

This rearrangement joins TRBV19 to TRBJ2-3; 7 nucleotides match TRBD2. This CDR3 spans 16 amino acids. Unmatched junction bases numbered 5, after V lost 1 base and J lost 1 base. Germline assignment: CDR1 LNHDA and CDR2 SQIVND (reference sequence). The CDR3 DNA is TGTGCCAGTAGTATAGGCCCAGCGGGGCGCACAGATACGCAGTATTTT. Amino acids: CASSIGPAGRTDTQYF. Drawing the rest from reference TRBV19 and TRBJ2-3, the complete variable domain is DGGITQSPKYLFRKEGQNVTLSCEQNLNHDAMYWYRQDPGQGLRLIYYSQIVNDFQKGDIAEGYSVSREKKESFPLTVTSAQKNPTAFYLCASSIGPAGRTDTQYFGPGTRLTVL.

The rearrangement joins TRBV11-2 to TRBJ1-2; D is unresolved. V was trimmed by 1 base and J by 2 bases, leaving 2 bases between them. The CDR3 spans 12 residues. The germline V gene has CDR1 SGHAT and CDR2 FQNNGV. The CDR3 DNA is TGTGCCAGCAGCTTAGTAAACTATGGCTACACCTTC. Its protein is CASSLVNYGYTF.

The V and J genes are TRBV9 and TRBJ2-7; 8 bases line up with TRBD2. Looked up from germline, CDR1 is SGDLS and CDR2 is YYNGEE. V lost 0 bases, J lost 7 bases, and 9 bases stayed unmatched. The CDR3 has 15 amino acids. The CDR3: CASSVDQAGVGEQYF. CDR3 nucleotides: TGTGCCAGCAGCGTAGATCAAGCGGGAGTGGGAGAGCAGTACTTC. The whole variable domain, filled in from reference TRBV9 and TRBJ2-7, reads DSGVTQTPKHLITATGQRVTLRCSPRSGDLSVYWYQQSLDQGLQFLIQYYNGEERAKGNILERFSAQQFPDLHSELNLSSLELGDSALYFCASSVDQAGVGEQYFGPGTRLTVT.

The chain uses TRBV27 and TRBJ1-4, with 7 bases fitting TRBD1. The CDR3 consists of 13 residues. The germline V gene has CDR1 MNHEY and CDR2 SMNVEV (reference sequence). V was pared by 3 bases and J by 10 bases, with 5 bases of the junction left unmatched. Here the CDR3 DNA reads TGTGCCAGCAGTTTGAATTCAGGGGGAAAACTGTTTTTT. Its translation is CASSLNSGGKLFF.

This clone was seen a handful of times. The gene calls are TRBV19 and TRBJ2-2; no reliable D call. Germline V lookup: CDR1 LNHDA, CDR2 SQIVND (reference sequence). V lost 8 bases and J 3 bases, leaving 4 bases between the germline ends. This CDR3 has 11 residues. The CDR3 protein is CASRDTGELFF. The CDR3 region has the DNA TGTGCCAGTCGAGACACCGGGGAGCTGTTTTTT.

The chain is built from TRBV7-3 and TRBJ1-1; D is undetermined. The CDR3 has 14 residues. V lost 5 bases, J lost 4 bases, and 14 bases lay in between. Per germline, CDR1 SGHTA and CDR2 FQGTGA. The CDR3 here is CASSRKGGSTEAFF. In DNA form, the CDR3 reads TGTGCCAGCAGCCGCAAGGGCGGGAGCACTGAAGCTTTCTTT.

In this sample, this clone turned up once. The J gene is TRBJ2-1, the V gene TRBV30; 7 positions agree with TRBD1. In germline, CDR1 is GTSNPN, CDR2 SVGIG (reference sequence). Trimming took 1 base from V and 0 from J; bases not matched to a gene: 6. There are 16 residues in the CDR3. CDR3 sequence (DNA): TGTGCCTGGAGTGCTTCAAACAGGGGCTCCTACAATGAGCAGTTCTTC. Translation gives CAWSASNRGSYNEQFF. Supplemented by reference TRBV30 and TRBJ2-1, the full variable domain reads SQTIHQWPATLVQPVGSPLSLECTVEGTSNPNLYWYRQAAGRGLQLLFYSVGIGQISSEVPQNLSASRPQDRQFILSSKKLLLSDSGFYLCAWSASNRGSYNEQFFGPGTRLTVL.

The chain couples TRBV9 to TRBJ1-6; 7 bases are shared with TRBD1. The CDR3 is 16 residues long. V trimming: 0 bases; J trimming: 10 bases; junction bases outside the gene matches: 10. Per the germline V gene, CDR1 is SGDLS and CDR2 is YYNGEE. CDR3 in amino acids: CASSVGGDSSTSPLHF. The CDR3 DNA sequence: TGTGCCAGCAGCGTAGGAGGGGACAGCTCCACGTCACCCCTCCACTTT.

The chain recombines TRBV4-1 with TRBJ1-2, with D possibly being TRBD1 (6 bases). This CDR3 is 15 amino acids long. V lost 2 bases to trimming and J lost 7 bases, with 17 bases between them. Germline V gene data show CDR1 as MGHRA and CDR2 as YSYEKL. The CDR3 region is CASSQLPGGAFGYTF. In nucleotides, the CDR3 is TGCGCCAGCAGCCAATTACCTGGGGGGGCCTTTGGCTACACCTTC.

The chain has TRBV2 and TRBJ2-3, with D unresolved. From germline, CDR1 is SNHLY and CDR2 FYNNEI. Trimming stripped 4 bases from V and 4 bases from J, with 9 bases between. The CDR3 runs to 13 residues. CDR3 nucleotides: TGTGCCAGCAGTGCCTCCCCAGCAGATACGCAGTATTTT. Its translation is CASSASPADTQYF.